These 14 T cell receptor beta chains were all obtained from the same sample, sequenced in a study of T-cell memory formation after mild COVID-19. TCRdb re-called the 5' RACE reads through MiXCR, storing one row per CDR3 protein. The sample consists of about 430,000 distinct CDR3 sequences, around 24% of them appearing once. The sample taken for sequencing was PBMCs or a T cell subset sorted from them (not recorded which). These receptors were taken from an adult woman who had mild COVID-19 (a few samples of this study predate the infection). Cell type and time point are not known.

This clonotype appeared a few times. J is TRBJ1-2 and V is TRBV20-1; no reliable D call. Per germline, CDR1 DFQATT and CDR2 SNEGSKA (reference sequence). V shed 3 bases and J shed 3 bases, with 5 bases lying between them. The CDR3 totals 11 residues. In DNA, the CDR3 is TGCAGTGCTAGTGAGGACTATGGCTACACCTTC. This encodes CSASEDYGYTF.

This clonotype was detected a few times. The rearrangement joins TRBV10-3 to TRBJ2-7; 8 nucleotides match TRBD2. V lost 3 bases, J lost 5 bases, and 12 bases stayed unmatched. This CDR3 spans 16 amino acids. Germline-derived CDR1 and CDR2 are ENHRY and SYGVKD. The CDR3 loop is CAISDSGLARGHEQYF. The CDR3 coding sequence is TGTGCCATCAGTGATTCTGGACTAGCCCGAGGGCACGAGCAGTACTTC.

This clonotype was found a few times. In DNA, the CDR3 is TGTGCCAGCAGTGTCCTGAGGGGTTCCTACAATGAGCAGTTCTTC. This codes for CASSVLRGSYNEQFF. The chain combines TRBV21-1 with TRBJ2-1; the tabulated D call, TRBD1, remains unverified against the DNA. TRBV21-1 is a documented pseudogene. CDR3 length equals 15 residues.

This clonotype appeared a few times. The rearrangement links TRBV30 to TRBJ2-3; 8 positions match TRBD2. The CDR3 is made up of 14 amino acids. Germline V gene lookup returns CDR1 GTSNPN and CDR2 SVGIG (reference sequence). J lost 5 bases, V lost 0 bases, and 4 bases had no gene match. CDR3 amino acids: CAWSVVGGEDTQYF. The CDR3 DNA follows: TGTGCCTGGAGTGTAGTCGGGGGGGAAGATACGCAGTATTTT.

This clonotype was recorded only once. The gene calls are TRBV7-6 and TRBJ2-2; D uncertain. There are 15 residues in the CDR3. Germline V gives CDR1 SGHVS, CDR2 FNYEAQ. Trimming left V 2 bases short and J 3 bases short, with 10 bases between. The chain's CDR3 is CASSLRVVDTGELFF. CDR3 bases: TGTGCCAGCAGCTTACGGGTCGTAGACACCGGGGAGCTGTTTTTT.

This clonotype has just one count. This chain connects TRBV15 to TRBJ1-1; 10 bases map to TRBD1. V lost 4 bases to trimming and J lost 3 bases; unmatched junction nucleotides: 5. Germline V gene data show CDR1 as LNHNV and CDR2 as YYDKDF (reference sequence). This CDR3 region has 15 residues. The CDR3 region is CATSTGQGWHTEAFF. The CDR3 nucleotides read TGTGCCACCAGCACGGGACAGGGGTGGCACACTGAAGCTTTCTTT.

This clonotype was detected a few times. V is TRBV6-5 and J is TRBJ2-3, with 9 bases aligning to TRBD1. V shed 5 bases, J shed 0 bases, and the junction held 3 bases outside the gene matches. Per germline, CDR1 MNHEY and CDR2 SVGAGI. The CDR3 runs 15 residues. As DNA, the CDR3 is TGTGCCAGCAGTCGGACAGGGGTTAGCACAGATACGCAGTATTTT. This codes for CASSRTGVSTDTQYF.

The chain combines TRBV7-2 with TRBJ2-6, with 7 bases aligning to TRBD2. Germline V CDR1 and CDR2: SGHTA, FQGNSA. The CDR3 sequence is 19 residues long. Trimming removed 6 bases from V and 0 bases from J; junction bases left unmatched: 14. The CDR3, as DNA: TGTGCCAGCAGACCCGGACTAGGCGGACTTCCCTCTGGGGCCAACGTCCTGACTTTC. Its translation is CASRPGLGGLPSGANVLTF.

This sequence joins TRBV27 and TRBJ2-1, with a weak D call TRBD2 (5 bases). The V and J ends lost 2 bases and 0 bases respectively, with 17 bases between them. Germline CDR1 MNHEY, CDR2 SMNVEV (reference sequence). The CDR3 loop spans 18 amino acids. CDR3 in amino acids: CASSLKSAATSSYNEQFF. DNA of the CDR3: TGTGCCAGCAGTTTAAAGTCGGCAGCTACTAGCTCCTACAATGAGCAGTTCTTC.

The chain employs TRBV29-1 and TRBJ1-1; 9 nucleotides align to TRBD1. Losses at the gene ends were 3 bases for V and 4 bases for J; bases not matched to a gene: 9. This CDR3 contains 15 residues. Germline lookup yields CDR1 SQVTM and CDR2 ANQGSEA. The CDR3 reads CSVDRSGTGLTEAFF. The DNA of the CDR3 is TGCAGCGTTGACCGTTCGGGGACAGGGCTCACTGAAGCTTTCTTT.

Only a few counts were recorded for this clonotype. The genes are TRBV4-1 and TRBJ2-1; TRBD2 matches at 7 bases. Looked up from germline, CDR1 is MGHRA and CDR2 is YSYEKL. Unmatched junction bases numbered 11, after V lost 0 bases and J lost 0 bases. CDR3 length: 19 residues. CDR3 residues: CASSQDLPQLAASYNEQFF. As DNA, the CDR3 is TGCGCCAGCAGCCAAGATCTCCCGCAGCTAGCGGCCTCCTACAATGAGCAGTTCTTC.

V usage is TRBV7-2 and J usage is TRBJ2-3; TRBD2 matches at 14 bases. The CDR3 spans 17 residues. Per the germline V gene, CDR1 is SGHTA and CDR2 is FQGNSA. V dropped 1 base and J dropped 4; count of bases not matched to a gene: 4. The CDR3 spells CASSLGGLAGAADTQYF. DNA for the CDR3: TGTGCCAGCAGCTTAGGGGGACTAGCGGGAGCCGCAGATACGCAGTATTTT.

This clonotype has more than one count but fewer than ten. The rearrangement joins TRBV24-1 to TRBJ1-2, with unresolved D. From germline, CDR1 is KGHDR and CDR2 SFDVKD. The CDR3 contains 13 residues. The germline V and J ends were trimmed by 1 base and 8 bases, with 10 bases remaining between them. The DNA for the CDR3 is TGTGCCACCAGTGATTTCACTGGCGGGGGCTACACCTTC. Its translation: CATSDFTGGGYTF.

This chain links TRBV30 with TRBJ1-5; D gene uncertain. The germline V gene encodes CDR1 GTSNPN and CDR2 SVGIG (reference sequence). Trimming stripped 3 bases from V and 6 bases from J, with 15 bases between. The length of the CDR3 is 14 residues. The CDR3 DNA follows: TGTGCCTGGAGCGGAGGAGCTGCGGGTCAGCCCCAGCATTTT. Residues: CAWSGGAAGQPQHF.